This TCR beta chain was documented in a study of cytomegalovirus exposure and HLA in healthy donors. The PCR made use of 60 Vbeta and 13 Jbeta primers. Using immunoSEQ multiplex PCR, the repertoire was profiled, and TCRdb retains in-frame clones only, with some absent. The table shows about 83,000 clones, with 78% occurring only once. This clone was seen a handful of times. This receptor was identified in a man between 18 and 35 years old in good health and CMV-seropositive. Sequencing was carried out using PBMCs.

The CDR3 loop reads CASRWDSTYEQYF. The CDR3, as DNA: TGTGCCAGCAGATGGGACAGCACCTACGAGCAGTACTTC. V gene TRBV27 combines with J gene TRBJ2-7, with 7 bases aligning to TRBD1. The CDR3 spans 13 residues. V shed 6 bases and J 2 bases; nucleotides not matched to a gene: 4. The germline CDR1 and CDR2 sequences are MNHEY and SMNVEV (reference sequence).